Listed here are 18 T cell receptor beta chains from one sample, sequenced in a study of T-cell memory formation after mild COVID-19. From the 5' RACE reads, TCRdb called clonotypes with MiXCR, one entry per CDR3 protein. Of 270,000 or so distinct CDR3 sequences listed, about 20% are singletons. The material sequenced was PBMCs or a T cell subset sorted from them (not recorded which). The source is a young man who had mild COVID-19 (a few samples of this study predate the infection). Cell type and time point are not known.

The chain links TRBV20-1 to TRBJ2-5; 7 nucleotides match TRBD1. CDR1 is DFQATT, CDR2 SNEGSKA, per germline (reference sequence). The CDR3 spans 14 residues. V shed 2 bases, J shed 3 bases, and the junction held 6 bases outside the gene matches. This chain's CDR3 is CSARRGQAKETQYF. In DNA form, the CDR3 reads TGCAGTGCTAGACGCGGACAGGCAAAAGAGACCCAGTACTTC.

This sequence joins TRBV12-3 or TRBV12-4 and TRBJ2-1; TRBD1 might be the D (6 bases). This CDR3 is built from 13 residues. V lost 3 bases to trimming and J lost 10 bases, with 13 bases between them. The CDR3 coding sequence is TGTGCCAGCAGTTTCCTACAGGGCCAGGAGCAGTTCTTC. This encodes CASSFLQGQEQFF.

CDR3 coding DNA: TGTGCCAGCATTCCTTGGGGGGGTGAGCAGTACGTC. This gives the protein CASIPWGGEQYV. The chain couples TRBV2 to TRBJ2-7; 7 nucleotides line up with TRBD2. The CDR3 covers 12 residues. V lost 7 bases and J lost 7; bases outside the gene matches: 7. Germline CDR1 is SNHLY and CDR2 is FYNNEI.

The rearrangement uses TRBV5-1 and TRBJ2-3; the match to TRBD2 covers 15 bases. Germline assignment: CDR1 SGHRS and CDR2 YFSETQ. Losses at the gene ends were 2 bases for V and 3 bases for J; bases not matched to a gene: 4. This CDR3 spans 17 amino acids. The CDR3 sequence is CASSLWTSGGVTDTQYF. CDR3 in DNA: TGCGCCAGCAGCTTATGGACTAGCGGGGGGGTTACAGATACGCAGTATTTT. Complete variable domain (other parts from reference TRBV5-1 and TRBJ2-3): KAGVTQTPRYLIKTRGQQVTLSCSPISGHRSVSWYQQTPGQGLQFLFEYFSETQRNKGNFPGRFSGRQFSNSRSEMNVSTLELGDSALYLCASSLWTSGGVTDTQYFGPGTRLTVL.

The J gene is TRBJ1-3, the V gene TRBV10-3; 7 positions match TRBD1. CDR1 is ENHRY, CDR2 SYGVKD, per germline. The CDR3 consists of 13 residues. V lost 7 bases to trimming and J lost 4 bases; unmatched junction nucleotides: 4. CDR3 nucleotides: TGTGCCATCATGGAGGGGGCAGGAAACACCATATATTTT. Its protein product is CAIMEGAGNTIYF.

The J gene is TRBJ2-7, the V gene TRBV5-1; possibly TRBD1 or TRBD2 for D (5 bases each). Between the trimmed V and J ends, which lost 5 bases and 6 bases, there was a span of 15 bases. The CDR3 totals 13 residues. Germline V gene lookup returns CDR1 SGHRS and CDR2 YFSETQ. CDR3 region: CASRGTNVLEQYF. The CDR3 bases are TGCGCCAGCAGGGGGACGAATGTCCTCGAGCAGTACTTC.

As regards this clonotype: At one end, the junction sequence differs from germline, possibly due to a read error. CDR3 sequence: CASRQANSPLHF. In DNA, the CDR3 is TGTGCCAGCAGACAAGCCAATTCACCCCTCCACTTT. The V and J genes are TRBV4-2 and TRBJ1-6, with no clear D. Germline V gene sequence: CDR1 LGHNA, CDR2 YNFKEQ. This CDR3 has 12 residues.

CDR3 sequence reads: CASSVRLRAGVSGNTIYF. CDR3 in DNA: TGTGCCAGCAGTGTAAGGCTTCGGGCAGGAGTCTCTGGAAACACCATATATTTT. The chain combines TRBV2 with TRBJ1-3; D is ambiguous. Trimming pared 4 bases from V and 0 bases from J, leaving 19 bases between. CDR3 length equals 18 residues. Germline CDR1 is SNHLY and CDR2 is FYNNEI.

A few counts support this clonotype. The gene calls are TRBV5-4 and TRBJ1-6; the D is unclear. Germline V gives CDR1 SGHNT, CDR2 YYREEE (reference sequence). The CDR3 has 18 amino acids. V lost 4 bases to trimming and J lost 3 bases, with 20 bases between them. The CDR3 bases are TGTGCCAGCAGCCAAAGGAGGGCGACAAGCGGCTATAATTCACCCCTCCACTTT. Translated: CASSQRRATSGYNSPLHF. Variable domain in full (rest from reference TRBV5-4 and TRBJ1-6): ETGVTQSPTHLIKTRGQQVTLRCSSQSGHNTVSWYQQALGQGPQFIFQYYREEENGRGNFPPRFSGLQFPNYSSELNVNALELDDSALYLCASSQRRATSGYNSPLHFGNGTRLTVT.

This clonotype came up a few times. DNA of the CDR3: TGCAGTGCTAGAGATGCGGCAGGGATCAACGAGCAGTACGTC. This gives the protein CSARDAAGINEQYV. The chain carries TRBV20-1 and TRBJ2-7, with D perhaps matching TRBD1 (5 bases). Germline V gene sequence: CDR1 DFQATT, CDR2 SNEGSKA (reference sequence). Trimming shortened V by 0 bases and J by 5 bases, and 14 bases separated the two germline ends. The CDR3 has 14 amino acids.

The chain couples TRBV10-3 to TRBJ2-1; 7 nucleotides line up with TRBD1. CDR3 length: 14 amino acids. Looked up from germline, CDR1 is ENHRY and CDR2 is SYGVKD. V dropped 8 bases and J dropped 8; count of bases not matched to a gene: 12. CDR3 loop: CAIRNRLTGDEQFF. CDR3 coding DNA: TGTGCCATCCGGAACCGATTAACAGGGGATGAGCAGTTCTTC.

CDR3 sequence: CASRGGDNQPQHF. In DNA form, the CDR3 reads TGCGCCAGCAGGGGGGGAGACAATCAGCCCCAGCATTTT. J is TRBJ1-5 and V is TRBV5-1, with a weak D call TRBD1 (5 bases). V lost 5 bases and J lost 3, with 9 bases in between. Germline values: CDR1 SGHRS, CDR2 YFSETQ. The CDR3 runs to 13 residues. The full variable domain, its missing parts supplied by reference TRBV5-1 and TRBJ1-5, is KAGVTQTPRYLIKTRGQQVTLSCSPISGHRSVSWYQQTPGQGLQFLFEYFSETQRNKGNFPGRFSGRQFSNSRSEMNVSTLELGDSALYLCASRGGDNQPQHFGDGTRLSIL.

This clonotype was counted many times. This chain uses TRBV24-1 with TRBJ1-1; no clear D. The germline V and J ends were trimmed by 0 bases and 1 base, with 2 bases remaining between them. CDR1 and CDR2 (germline): KGHDR, SFDVKD. This CDR3 has 13 amino acids. This CDR3 is CATSDLENTEAFF. The CDR3 DNA sequence: TGTGCCACCAGTGATTTGGAGAACACTGAAGCTTTCTTT.

The chain carries TRBV6-2 or TRBV6-3 and TRBJ2-2; 7 positions match TRBD1. This CDR3 region has 15 residues. CDR1 and CDR2 (germline): MNHEY, SVGEGT. Trimming cost V 5 bases and J 4 bases; bases outside gene matches: 7. The CDR3 loop reads CASSPPGQLTGELFF. The CDR3, as DNA: TGTGCCAGCAGTCCCCCGGGACAGCTCACCGGGGAGCTGTTTTTT.

The chain joins TRBV2 to TRBJ2-7; D remains ambiguous. CDR1 and CDR2 from the germline V gene are SNHLY and FYNNEI. V was shortened by 2 bases and J by 3 bases, with 8 bases between the two germline ends. The CDR3 loop spans 13 amino acids. CDR3 residues: CASSESVYYEQYV. DNA of the CDR3: TGTGCCAGCAGTGAATCGGTATACTACGAGCAGTACGTC.

V usage is TRBV3-1 and J usage is TRBJ1-1; D call uncertain. Germline V gene lookup returns CDR1 LGHDT and CDR2 YNNKEL (reference sequence). V was clipped by 8 bases and J by 4 bases, with 8 bases between them. CDR3 length: 11 residues. Here the CDR3 DNA reads TGTGCCAGCCAAGACACCACTGAAGCTTTCTTT. As protein: CASQDTTEAFF.

This clonotype showed up just a few times. This rearrangement joins TRBV15 to TRBJ2-5; tentatively, D is TRBD2 (6 bases). Between the trimmed V and J ends, which lost 1 base and 5 bases, there was a span of 11 bases. Germline CDR1 is LNHNV and CDR2 is YYDKDF (reference sequence). The CDR3 totals 14 residues. The CDR3 DNA is TGTGCCACCAGCAGAGTGAAAGGGAGGGAGACCCAGTACTTC. It is translated as CATSRVKGRETQYF.

This clonotype has just a few counts. V gene TRBV6-6 combines with J gene TRBJ1-2; a possible D gene is TRBD1 (6 bases). V lost 7 bases to trimming and J lost 7 bases, with 13 bases between them. The CDR3 extends over 12 amino acids. Germline V gene lookup returns CDR1 MNHNY and CDR2 SVGAGI (reference sequence). This CDR3 is CASNSRGRGYTF. The CDR3 nucleotides are TGTGCCAGCAACTCCAGGGGACGTGGCTACACCTTC.